This TCR beta chain was obtained from a study of blood T cell repertoires in COVID-19. Across the study: Researchers got acute and convalescent COVID-19 samples from the United States, Italy and Spain. PBMCs, B-cell-depleted T cells, or T cells provided the cDNA or gDNA that made up the material.

The length of the CDR3 is 13 residues. V gave up 0 bases and J gave up 7 bases, with 9 bases separating them. Germline assignment: CDR1 LNHDA and CDR2 SQIVND (reference sequence). In the original workflow: Amplifying reference gene primers gave estimates of nucleated cell counts. Clones were read by immunoSEQ multiplex PCR, and TCRdb kept only the in-frame ones, dropping some. That table is the source of V, J and clone size, and D and trimming were worked out from the DNA. The sample records about 140,000 clones, about 84% being singletons. Sequencing input: peripheral blood. The chain recombines TRBV19 with TRBJ1-2; D remains ambiguous. The clonotype comes from a woman of 80 years or more in a cohort sampled during active or convalescent COVID-19. CDR3 region: CASSIDMSRGYTF. CDR3 nucleotide sequence: TGTGCCAGTAGTATAGACATGAGTCGTGGCTACACCTTC.